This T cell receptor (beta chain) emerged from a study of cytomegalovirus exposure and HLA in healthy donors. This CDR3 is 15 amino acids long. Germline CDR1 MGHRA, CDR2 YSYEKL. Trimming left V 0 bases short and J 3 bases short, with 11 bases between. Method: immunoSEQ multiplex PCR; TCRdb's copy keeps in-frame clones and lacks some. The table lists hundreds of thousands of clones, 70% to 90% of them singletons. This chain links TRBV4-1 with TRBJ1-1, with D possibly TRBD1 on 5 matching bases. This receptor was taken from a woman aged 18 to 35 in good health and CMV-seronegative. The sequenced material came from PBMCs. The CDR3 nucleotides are TGCGCCAGCAGCCAAGATCGGGGGAAGGACACTGAAGCTTTCTTT. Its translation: CASSQDRGKDTEAFF.